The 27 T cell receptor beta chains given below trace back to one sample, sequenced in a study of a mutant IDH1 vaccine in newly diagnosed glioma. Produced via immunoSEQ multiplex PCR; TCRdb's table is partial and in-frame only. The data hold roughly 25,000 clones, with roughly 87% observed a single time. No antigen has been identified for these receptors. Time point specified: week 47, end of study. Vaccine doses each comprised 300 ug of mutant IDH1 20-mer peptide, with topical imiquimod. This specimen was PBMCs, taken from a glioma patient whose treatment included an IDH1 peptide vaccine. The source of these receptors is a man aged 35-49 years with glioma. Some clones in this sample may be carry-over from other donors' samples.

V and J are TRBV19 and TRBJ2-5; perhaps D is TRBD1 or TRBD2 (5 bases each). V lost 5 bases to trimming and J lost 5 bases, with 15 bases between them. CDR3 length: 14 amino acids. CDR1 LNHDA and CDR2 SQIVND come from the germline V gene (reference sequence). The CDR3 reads CASSETGTYETQYF. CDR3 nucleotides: TGTGCCAGTAGTGAAACCGGGACCTATGAGACCCAGTACTTC.

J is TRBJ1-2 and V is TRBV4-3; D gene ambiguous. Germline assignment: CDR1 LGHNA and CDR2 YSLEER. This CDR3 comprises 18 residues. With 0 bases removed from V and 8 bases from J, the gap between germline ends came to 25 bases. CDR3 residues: CASSQDLQEGGRLGGYTF. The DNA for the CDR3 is TGCGCCAGCAGCCAAGATCTTCAGGAAGGAGGCAGACTGGGAGGCTACACCTTC.

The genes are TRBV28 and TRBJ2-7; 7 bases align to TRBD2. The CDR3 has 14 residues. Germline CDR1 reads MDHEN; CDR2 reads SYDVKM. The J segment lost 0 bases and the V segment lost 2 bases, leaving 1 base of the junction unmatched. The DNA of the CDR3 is TGTGCCAGCAGTTTACGGGGGGTCTCCTACGAGCAGTACTTC. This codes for CASSLRGVSYEQYF.

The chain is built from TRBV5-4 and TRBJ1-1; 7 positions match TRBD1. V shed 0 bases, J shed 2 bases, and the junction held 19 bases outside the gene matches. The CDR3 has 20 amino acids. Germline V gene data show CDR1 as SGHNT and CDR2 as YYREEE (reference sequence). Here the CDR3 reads CASSLGGHTGALGLNTEAFF. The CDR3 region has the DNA TGTGCCAGCAGCTTGGGTGGGCATACAGGGGCCCTTGGGCTTAACACTGAAGCTTTCTTT.

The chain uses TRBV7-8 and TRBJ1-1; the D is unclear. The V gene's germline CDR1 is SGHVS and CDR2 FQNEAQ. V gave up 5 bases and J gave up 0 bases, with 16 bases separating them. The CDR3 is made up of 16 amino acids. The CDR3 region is CASSPNAWTVNTEAFF. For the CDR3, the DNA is TGTGCCAGCAGCCCTAATGCCTGGACGGTGAACACTGAAGCTTTCTTT. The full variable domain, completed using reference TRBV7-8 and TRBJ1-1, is GAGVSQSPRYKVAKRGQDVALRCDPISGHVSLFWYQQALGQGPEFLTYFQNEAQLDKSGLPSDRFFAERPEGSVSTLKIQRTQQEDSAVYLCASSPNAWTVNTEAFFGQGTRLTVV.

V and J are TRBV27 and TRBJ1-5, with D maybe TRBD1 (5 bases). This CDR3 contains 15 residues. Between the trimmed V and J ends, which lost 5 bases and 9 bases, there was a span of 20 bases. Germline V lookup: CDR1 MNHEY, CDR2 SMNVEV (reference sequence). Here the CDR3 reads CASSPGAGIWVPQHF. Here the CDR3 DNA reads TGTGCCAGCAGTCCCGGGGCAGGCATTTGGGTGCCCCAGCATTTT.

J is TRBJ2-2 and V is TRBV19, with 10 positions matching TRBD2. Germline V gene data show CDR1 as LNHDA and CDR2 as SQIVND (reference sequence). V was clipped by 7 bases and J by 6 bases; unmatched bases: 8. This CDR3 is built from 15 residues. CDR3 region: CASISGGGFAGELFF. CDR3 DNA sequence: TGTGCCAGTATCAGCGGGGGGGGTTTTGCCGGGGAGCTGTTTTTT.

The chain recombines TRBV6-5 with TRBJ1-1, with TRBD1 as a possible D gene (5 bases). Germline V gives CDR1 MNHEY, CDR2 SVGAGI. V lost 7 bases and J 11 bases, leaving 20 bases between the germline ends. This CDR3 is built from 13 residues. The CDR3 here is CASTGKGYNGAFF. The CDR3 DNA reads TGTGCCAGCACAGGGAAGGGTTACAATGGCGCTTTCTTT.

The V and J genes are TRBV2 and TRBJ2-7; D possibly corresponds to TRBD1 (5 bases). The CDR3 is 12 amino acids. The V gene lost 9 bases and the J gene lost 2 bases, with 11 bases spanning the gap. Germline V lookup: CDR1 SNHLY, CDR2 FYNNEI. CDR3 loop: CASSDRPYEQYF. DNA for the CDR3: TGTGCCAGTTCAGACAGACCCTACGAGCAGTACTTC.

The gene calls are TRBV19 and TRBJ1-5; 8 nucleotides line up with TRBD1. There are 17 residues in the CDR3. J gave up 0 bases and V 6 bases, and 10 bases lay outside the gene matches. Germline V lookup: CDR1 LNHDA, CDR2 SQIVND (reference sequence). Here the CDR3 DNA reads TGTGCCAGTAGCTTTGGACAGGGAGCTTATAGCAATCAGCCCCAGCATTTT. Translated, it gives CASSFGQGAYSNQPQHF.

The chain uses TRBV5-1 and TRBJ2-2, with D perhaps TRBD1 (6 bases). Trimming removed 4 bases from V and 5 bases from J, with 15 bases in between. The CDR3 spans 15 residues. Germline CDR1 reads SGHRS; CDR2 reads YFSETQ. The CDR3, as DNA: TGCGCCAGCAGCGGAATACAGGGTACGACCGGGGAGCTGTTTTTT. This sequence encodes CASSGIQGTTGELFF.

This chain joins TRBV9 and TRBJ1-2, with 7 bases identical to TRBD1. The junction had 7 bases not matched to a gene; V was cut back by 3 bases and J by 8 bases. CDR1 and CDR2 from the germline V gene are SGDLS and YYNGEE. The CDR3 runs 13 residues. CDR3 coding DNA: TGTGCCAGCAGCGGAGACAGGGCCGGGGGCTACACCTTC. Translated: CASSGDRAGGYTF.

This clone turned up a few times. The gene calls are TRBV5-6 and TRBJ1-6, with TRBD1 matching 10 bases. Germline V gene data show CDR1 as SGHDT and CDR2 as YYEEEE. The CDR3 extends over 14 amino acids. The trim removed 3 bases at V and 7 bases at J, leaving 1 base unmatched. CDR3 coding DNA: TGTGCCAGCAGCTGGACAGGGGGAAATTCACCCCTCCACTTT. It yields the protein CASSWTGGNSPLHF.

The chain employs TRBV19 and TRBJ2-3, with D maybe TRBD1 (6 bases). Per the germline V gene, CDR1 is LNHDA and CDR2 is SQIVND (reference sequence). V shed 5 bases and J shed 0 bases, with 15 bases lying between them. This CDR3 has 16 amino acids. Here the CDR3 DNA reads TGTGCCAGTAGTGTGCGGACAGTCTCTAGCACAGATACGCAGTATTTT. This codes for CASSVRTVSSTDTQYF.

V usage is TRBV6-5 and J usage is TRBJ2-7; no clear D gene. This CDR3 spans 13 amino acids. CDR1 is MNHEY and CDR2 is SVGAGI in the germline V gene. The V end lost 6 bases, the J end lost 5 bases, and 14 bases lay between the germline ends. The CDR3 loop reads CASSYGIRNEQYF. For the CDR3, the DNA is TGTGCCAGCAGCTACGGCATTCGGAACGAGCAGTACTTC.

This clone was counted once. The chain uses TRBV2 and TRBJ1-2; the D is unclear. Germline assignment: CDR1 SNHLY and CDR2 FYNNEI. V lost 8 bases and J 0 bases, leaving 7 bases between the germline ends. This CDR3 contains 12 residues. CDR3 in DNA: TGTGCCAGCTCGCAAGCTAACTATGGCTACACCTTC. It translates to CASSQANYGYTF. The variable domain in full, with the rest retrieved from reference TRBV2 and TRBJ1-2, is EPEVTQTPSHQVTQMGQEVILRCVPISNHLYFYWYRQILGQKVEFLVSFYNNEISEKSEIFDDQFSVERPDGSNFTLKIRSTKLEDSAMYFCASSQANYGYTFGSGTRLTVV.

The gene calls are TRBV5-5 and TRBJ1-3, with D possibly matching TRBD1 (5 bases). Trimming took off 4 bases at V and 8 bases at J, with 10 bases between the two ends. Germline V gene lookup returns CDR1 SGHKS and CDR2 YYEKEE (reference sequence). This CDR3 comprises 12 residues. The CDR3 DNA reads TGTGCCAGCAGCCCTACAGGATACACCATATATTTT. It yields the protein CASSPTGYTIYF.

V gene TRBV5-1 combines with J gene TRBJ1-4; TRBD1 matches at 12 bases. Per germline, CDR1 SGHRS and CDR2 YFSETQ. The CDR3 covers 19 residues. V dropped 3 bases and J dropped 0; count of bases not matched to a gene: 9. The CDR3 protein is CASSSNRDRGHTTNEKLFF. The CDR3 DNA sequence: TGCGCCAGCAGCTCAAACCGGGACAGGGGGCACACAACTAATGAAAAACTGTTTTTT.

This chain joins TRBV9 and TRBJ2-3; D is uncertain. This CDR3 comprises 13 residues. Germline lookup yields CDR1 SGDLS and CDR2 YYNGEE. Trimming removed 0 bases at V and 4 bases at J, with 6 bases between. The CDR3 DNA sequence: TGTGCCAGCAGCGTAGCTGTCGCAGATACGCAGTATTTT. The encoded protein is CASSVAVADTQYF.

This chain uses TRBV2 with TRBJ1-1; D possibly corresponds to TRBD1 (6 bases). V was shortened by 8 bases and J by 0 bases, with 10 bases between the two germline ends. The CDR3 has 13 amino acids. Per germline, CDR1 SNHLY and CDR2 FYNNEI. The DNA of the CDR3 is TGTGCCAGCTCGGGACAATTGAACACTGAAGCTTTCTTT. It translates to CASSGQLNTEAFF.

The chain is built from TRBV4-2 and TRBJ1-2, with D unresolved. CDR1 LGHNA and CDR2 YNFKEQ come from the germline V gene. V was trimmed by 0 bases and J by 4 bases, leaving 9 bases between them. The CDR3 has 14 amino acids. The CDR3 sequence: CASSQDRTFYGYTF. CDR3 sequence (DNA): TGTGCCAGCAGCCAAGATCGGACCTTCTATGGCTACACCTTC.

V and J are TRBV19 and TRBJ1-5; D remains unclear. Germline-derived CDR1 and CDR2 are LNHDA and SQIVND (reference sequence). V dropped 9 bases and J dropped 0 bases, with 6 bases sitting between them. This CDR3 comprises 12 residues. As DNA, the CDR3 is TGTGCCAGCTCGGGTAGCAATCAGCCCCAGCATTTT. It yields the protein CASSGSNQPQHF.

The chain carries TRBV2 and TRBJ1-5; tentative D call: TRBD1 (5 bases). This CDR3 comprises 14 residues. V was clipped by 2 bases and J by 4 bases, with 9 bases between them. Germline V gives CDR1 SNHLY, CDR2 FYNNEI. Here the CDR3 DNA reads TGTGCCAGCAGTGAACAGGGACTGAATCAGCCCCAGCATTTT. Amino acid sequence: CASSEQGLNQPQHF.

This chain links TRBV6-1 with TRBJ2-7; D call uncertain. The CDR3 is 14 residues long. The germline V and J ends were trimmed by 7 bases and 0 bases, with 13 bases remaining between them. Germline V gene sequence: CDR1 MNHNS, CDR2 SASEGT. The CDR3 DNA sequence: TGTGCCAGCATGTACAACAGACTCTCCTACGAGCAGTACTTC. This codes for CASMYNRLSYEQYF.

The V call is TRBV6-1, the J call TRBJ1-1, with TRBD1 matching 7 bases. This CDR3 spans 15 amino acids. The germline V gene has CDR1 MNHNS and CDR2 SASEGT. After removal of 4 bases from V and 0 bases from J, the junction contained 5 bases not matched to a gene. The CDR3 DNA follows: TGTGCCAGCAGTGGGGGCAGGGGGATGAACACTGAAGCTTTCTTT. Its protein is CASSGGRGMNTEAFF.

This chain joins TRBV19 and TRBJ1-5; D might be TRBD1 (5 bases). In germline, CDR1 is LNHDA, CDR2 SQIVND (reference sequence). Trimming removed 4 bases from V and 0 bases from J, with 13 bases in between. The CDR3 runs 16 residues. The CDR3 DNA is TGTGCCAGTAGTACCATGGGGGGAGATAGCAATCAGCCCCAGCATTTT. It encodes CASSTMGGDSNQPQHF.

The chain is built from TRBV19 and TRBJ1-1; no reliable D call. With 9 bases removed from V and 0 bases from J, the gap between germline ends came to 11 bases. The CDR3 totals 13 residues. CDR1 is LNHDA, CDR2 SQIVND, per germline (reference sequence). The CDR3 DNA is TGTGCCAGCTCATTCGGGTTGAACACTGAAGCTTTCTTT. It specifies CASSFGLNTEAFF.